These T cell receptor beta chains were read from a single sample in a study of T cells in narcolepsy. The table came from immunoSEQ multiplex PCR; TCRdb's copy has only in-frame clones and leaves some out. This sample has around 27,000 clones; about four fifths occur once, and the top ten carry 0.71%. The sequenced sample was CD45RA- memory CD4+ T cells from PBMCs. These receptors originate from a human donor with narcolepsy. CDR3s include the opening cysteine and the closing phenylalanine or tryptophan. The order of the fields is D gene, V gene, J gene, CDR3 DNA, CDR3 protein. D genes are given only for firm matches.

-	TRBV11-3	TRBJ2-5	TGTGCCAGCACTTCGGGTCCTCAAGAGACCCAGTACTTC	CASTSGPQETQYF
-	TRBV5-4	TRBJ1-2	TGTGCCAGCAGCTTGGGGGACCGGGGGGCGACAGGCTACACCTTC	CASSLGDRGATGYTF
TRBD1	TRBV4-1	TRBJ2-2	TGCGCCAGCGGGAAGACGACAGGGGGAACGAACACCGGGGAGCTGTTTTTT	CASGKTTGGTNTGELFF
TRBD1	TRBV25-1	TRBJ1-5	TGTGCCAGCAGGGGTGGGACAGTAATTCATCAGCCCCAGCATTTT	CASRGGTVIHQPQHF
TRBD1	TRBV9	TRBJ1-6	TGTGCCAGCAGCGCCGCGACAGGGCCCTCACCCCTCCACTTT	CASSAATGPSPLHF
TRBD1	TRBV2	TRBJ1-4	TGTGCCAGCAGGGTCGGGACAGGGAATAATGAAAAACTGTTTTTT	CASRVGTGNNEKLFF
-	TRBV6-8	TRBJ1-2	TGTGCCAGCAGTTACTCGGATTGCACAGGGCTAAACTATGGCTACACCTTC	CASSYSDCTGLNYGYTF
TRBD1	TRBV19	TRBJ2-7	TGTGCCAGTAGTTCCCGGACAGGGTACTCCTACGAGCAGTACTTC	CASSSRTGYSYEQYF
TRBD1	TRBV6-1	TRBJ1-6	TGTGCCAGCACCAACAGGGGGAATTCACCCCTCCACTTT	CASTNRGNSPLHF
TRBD1	TRBV6-5	TRBJ2-2	TGTGCCAGCAGAAGACAGGGGGCGCGGACCGGGGAGCTGTTTTTT	CASRRQGARTGELFF
-	TRBV30	TRBJ1-5	TGTGCCTGGGAGGGGGGTGCCGGCCAGCCCCAGCATTTT	CAWEGGAGQPQHF
TRBD1	TRBV5-1	TRBJ2-7	TGCGCCAGCAGCCTATCGACAGGGACCTACGAGCAGTACTTC	CASSLSTGTYEQYF
TRBD1	TRBV5-1	TRBJ1-3	TGCGCCAGCAGCTTGCAGACGACAGGGTCTGGAAACACCATATATTTT	CASSLQTTGSGNTIYF
-	TRBV4-3	TRBJ2-3	TGCGCCAGCAGTCCAGGGGCGGTCCGAGTAGATACGCAGTATTTT	CASSPGAVRVDTQYF
TRBD2	TRBV5-1	TRBJ2-2	TGCGCCAGCAGCACAACTAGCGGGGGATTGACCGGGGAGCTGTTTTTT	CASSTTSGGLTGELFF
-	TRBV28	TRBJ2-7	TGTGCCAGCAGTTTACCGGGACGGATGACCTACGAGCAGTACTTC	CASSLPGRMTYEQYF
TRBD1	TRBV19	TRBJ1-2	TGTGCCAGTAGTATGGGACAGAACTATGGCTACACCTTC	CASSMGQNYGYTF
-	TRBV18	TRBJ1-2	TGTGCCAGCTCACCACCTGCGAAGGACTATGGCTACACCTTC	CASSPPAKDYGYTF